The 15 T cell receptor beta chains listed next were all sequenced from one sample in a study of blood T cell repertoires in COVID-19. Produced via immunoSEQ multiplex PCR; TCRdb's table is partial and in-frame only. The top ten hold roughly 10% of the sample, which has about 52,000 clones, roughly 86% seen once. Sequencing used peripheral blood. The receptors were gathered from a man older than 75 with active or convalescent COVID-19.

The CDR3 here is CASSFSTTRGQFF. The CDR3 coding sequence is TGTGCCAGCAGCTTTTCTACAACCAGGGGGCAGTTCTTC. The V and J genes are TRBV7-2 and TRBJ2-1; weak D call: TRBD1 (6 bases). Trimming removed 3 bases at V and 12 bases at J, with 15 bases between. CDR1 SGHTA and CDR2 FQGNSA come from the germline V gene. There are 13 residues in the CDR3.

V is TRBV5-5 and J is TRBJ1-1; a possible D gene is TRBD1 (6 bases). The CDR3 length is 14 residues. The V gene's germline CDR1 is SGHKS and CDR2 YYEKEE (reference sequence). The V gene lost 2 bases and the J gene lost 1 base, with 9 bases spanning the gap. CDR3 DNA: TGTGCCAGCAGCTTTGAAGGGGGGAACACTGAAGCTTTCTTT. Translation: CASSFEGGNTEAFF.

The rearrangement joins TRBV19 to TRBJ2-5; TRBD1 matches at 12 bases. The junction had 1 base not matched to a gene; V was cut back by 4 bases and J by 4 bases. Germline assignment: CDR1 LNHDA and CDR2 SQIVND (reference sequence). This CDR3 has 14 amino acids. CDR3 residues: CASSTGQGAETQYF. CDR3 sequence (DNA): TGTGCCAGTAGTACGGGACAGGGGGCAGAGACCCAGTACTTC.

The CDR3 DNA reads TGTGCCAGCAGCTTTGGCAGCACAGATACGCAGTATTTT. Protein product: CASSFGSTDTQYF. The chain links TRBV7-3 to TRBJ2-3; D is unresolved. The CDR3 totals 13 residues. Trimming left V 3 bases short and J 0 bases short, with 4 bases between. Germline V gene data show CDR1 as SGHTA and CDR2 as FQGTGA.

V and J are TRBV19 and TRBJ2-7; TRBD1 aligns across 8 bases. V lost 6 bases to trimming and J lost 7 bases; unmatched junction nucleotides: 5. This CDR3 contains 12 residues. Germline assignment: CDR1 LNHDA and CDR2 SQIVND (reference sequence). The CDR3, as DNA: TGTGCCAGTAGGACAGGGGTCGGAGAGCAGTACTTC. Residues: CASRTGVGEQYF.

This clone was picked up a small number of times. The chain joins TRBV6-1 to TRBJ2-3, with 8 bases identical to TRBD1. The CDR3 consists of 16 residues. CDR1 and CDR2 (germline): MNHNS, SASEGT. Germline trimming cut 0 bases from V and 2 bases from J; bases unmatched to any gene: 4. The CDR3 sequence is CASSEAGQGVTDTQYF. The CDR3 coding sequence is TGTGCCAGCAGTGAAGCCGGACAGGGAGTCACAGATACGCAGTATTTT.

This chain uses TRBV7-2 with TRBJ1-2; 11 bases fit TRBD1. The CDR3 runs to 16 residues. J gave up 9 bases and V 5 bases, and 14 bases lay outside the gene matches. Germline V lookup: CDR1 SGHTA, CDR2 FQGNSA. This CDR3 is CASSPQPGQGGKSYTF. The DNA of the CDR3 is TGTGCCAGCAGCCCTCAACCGGGACAGGGGGGAAAGAGCTACACCTTC.

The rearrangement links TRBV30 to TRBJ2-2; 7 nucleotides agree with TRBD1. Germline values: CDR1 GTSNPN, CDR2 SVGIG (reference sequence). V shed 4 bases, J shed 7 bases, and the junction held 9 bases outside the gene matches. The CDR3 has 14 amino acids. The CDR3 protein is CAWMRVRGIGELFF. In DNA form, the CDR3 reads TGTGCCTGGATGCGGGTCAGGGGGATCGGGGAGCTGTTTTTT.

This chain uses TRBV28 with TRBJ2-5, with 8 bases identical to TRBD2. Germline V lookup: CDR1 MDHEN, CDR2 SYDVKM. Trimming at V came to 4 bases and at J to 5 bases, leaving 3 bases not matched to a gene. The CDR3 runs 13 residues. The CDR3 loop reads CASSSGGVETQYF. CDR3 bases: TGTGCCAGCAGTTCCGGGGGGGTGGAGACCCAGTACTTC.

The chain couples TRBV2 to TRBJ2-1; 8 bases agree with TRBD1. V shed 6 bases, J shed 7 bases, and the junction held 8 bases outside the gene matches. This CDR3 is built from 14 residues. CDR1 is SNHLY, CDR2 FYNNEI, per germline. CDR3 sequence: CASSGTGVTNEQFF. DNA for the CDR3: TGTGCCAGCAGCGGGACAGGTGTTACGAATGAGCAGTTCTTC.

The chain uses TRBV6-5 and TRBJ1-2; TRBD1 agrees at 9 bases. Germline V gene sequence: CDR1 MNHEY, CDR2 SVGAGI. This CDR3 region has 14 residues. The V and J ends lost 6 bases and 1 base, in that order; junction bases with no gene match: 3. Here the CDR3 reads CASSRDRDNYGYTF. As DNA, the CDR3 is TGTGCCAGCAGCCGGGACAGGGATAACTATGGCTACACCTTC.

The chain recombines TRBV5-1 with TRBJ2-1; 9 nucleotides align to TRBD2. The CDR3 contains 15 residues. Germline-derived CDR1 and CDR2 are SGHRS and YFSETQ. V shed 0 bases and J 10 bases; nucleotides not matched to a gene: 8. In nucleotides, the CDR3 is TGCGCCAGCAGCTTGGATGGCGGGGGGGCAATGGAGCAGTTCTTC. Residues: CASSLDGGGAMEQFF. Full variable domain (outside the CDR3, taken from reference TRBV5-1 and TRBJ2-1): KAGVTQTPRYLIKTRGQQVTLSCSPISGHRSVSWYQQTPGQGLQFLFEYFSETQRNKGNFPGRFSGRQFSNSRSEMNVSTLELGDSALYLCASSLDGGGAMEQFFGPGTRLTVL.

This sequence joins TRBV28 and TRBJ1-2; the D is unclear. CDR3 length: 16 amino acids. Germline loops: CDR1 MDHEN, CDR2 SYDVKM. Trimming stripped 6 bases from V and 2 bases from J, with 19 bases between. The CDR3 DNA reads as TGTGCCAGCAGCCCCCCCAGCCAGGTTCCGAACTATGGCTACACCTTC. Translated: CASSPPSQVPNYGYTF.

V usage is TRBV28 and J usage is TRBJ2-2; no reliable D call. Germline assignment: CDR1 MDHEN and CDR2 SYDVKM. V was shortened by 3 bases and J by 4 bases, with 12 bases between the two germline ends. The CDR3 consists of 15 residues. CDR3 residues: CASSFGWFSTGELFF. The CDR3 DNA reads TGTGCCAGCAGTTTCGGTTGGTTTTCCACCGGGGAGCTGTTTTTT.

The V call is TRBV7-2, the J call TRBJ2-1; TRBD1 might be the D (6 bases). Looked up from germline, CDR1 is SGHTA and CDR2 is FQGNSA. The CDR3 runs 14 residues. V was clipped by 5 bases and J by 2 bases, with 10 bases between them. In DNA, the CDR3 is TGTGCCAGCAGCACCAGACAGGCCTACAATGAGCAGTTCTTC. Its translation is CASSTRQAYNEQFF.